This entry concerns a single T cell receptor (beta chain). Its antigen is unknown. The CDR3 is 13 residues long. The germline V gene encodes CDR1 SNHLY and CDR2 FYNNEI. Trimming at V came to 4 bases and at J to 6 bases, leaving 5 bases not matched to a gene. The record originates from a study of PD-1 blockade in classical Hodgkin lymphoma. General study points: Those patients who began receiving nivolumab less than 1 year after ASCT had lower diversity, and they were excluded. CD4+ TCR diversity rose significantly by C4D1, and CD8+ TCR diversity did not. What drove the repertoire differences, possibly disease activity or prior therapy, has not been defined.

In every patient, relapse followed autologous stem cell transplantation, while exposure to brentuximab vedotin differed. Purified CD4+ T cells were obtained from thawed PBMCs through magnetic negative selection. Best outcomes ranged across complete response, partial response and progressive disease. Measured with immunoSEQ multiplex PCR; TCRdb has only the in-frame clones, and not every one. The sample holds about 7,700 clones, just over 85% seen once. Material: CD4+ T cells from blood, obtained at baseline. The TCR comes from a human donor with classical Hodgkin lymphoma. The genes are TRBV2 and TRBJ2-7; 8 positions match TRBD2. DNA of the CDR3: TGTGCCAGCAGTGTCCCGGGAGGGGCCGAGCAGTACTTC. It specifies CASSVPGGAEQYF.